A selection of T cell receptor beta chains follows, all from one sample in a study of cytomegalovirus exposure and HLA in healthy donors. Sequenced by immunoSEQ multiplex PCR; TCRdb stores in-frame clones only, minus some. Seen here are over 150,000 clones, approximately 80% observed once, and the top ten hold about 7.7%. Sequences were obtained from PBMCs. The receptors here all came from a woman in her 30s in good health and CMV-seropositive. CDR3s include the opening cysteine and the closing phenylalanine or tryptophan. D genes are given only for firm matches. Size tells how often a clone was seen (once, few, many) or the class of an expanded clone, and some rows leave it out.

v_gene: TRBV14; abundance: -; d_gene: -; j_gene: TRBJ1-2; CDR3aa: CASSPLGQANYGYTF; CDR3nt: TGTGCCAGCAGCCCCCTGGGGCAAGCTAACTATGGCTACACCTTC
v_gene: TRBV5-1; abundance: -; d_gene: -; j_gene: TRBJ2-7; CDR3aa: CASSSAGSYEQYF; CDR3nt: TGCGCCAGCAGCTCGGCAGGGTCCTACGAGCAGTACTTC
v_gene: TRBV5-4; abundance: -; d_gene: TRBD1; j_gene: TRBJ2-7; CDR3aa: CASSLATGVYEQYF; CDR3nt: TGTGCCAGCAGCTTAGCGACAGGGGTCTACGAGCAGTACTTC
v_gene: TRBV2; abundance: -; d_gene: -; j_gene: TRBJ1-4; CDR3aa: CASSDLNEKLFF; CDR3nt: TGTGCCAGCAGTGACCTGAATGAAAAACTGTTTTTT
v_gene: TRBV9; abundance: once; d_gene: TRBD2; j_gene: TRBJ2-3; CDR3aa: CASSVEAGGADTQYF; CDR3nt: TGTGCCAGCAGCGTAGAAGCGGGGGGGGCAGATACGCAGTATTTT
v_gene: TRBV10-3; abundance: -; d_gene: -; j_gene: TRBJ2-7; CDR3aa: CAARPRPGIDEQYF; CDR3nt: TGTGCCGCAAGGCCTAGGCCAGGGATCGACGAGCAGTACTTC
v_gene: TRBV19; abundance: -; d_gene: TRBD1; j_gene: TRBJ1-1; CDR3aa: CASTLGQGNTEAFF; CDR3nt: TGTGCCAGTACCTTGGGACAGGGGAACACTGAAGCTTTCTTT
v_gene: TRBV4-1; abundance: once; d_gene: TRBD1; j_gene: TRBJ2-7; CDR3aa: CASSHRTGFSYEQYF; CDR3nt: TGCGCCAGCAGCCACAGGACAGGGTTCTCCTACGAGCAGTACTTC
v_gene: TRBV7-8; abundance: once; d_gene: -; j_gene: TRBJ1-6; CDR3aa: CASTNQGNVLHF; CDR3nt: TGTGCCAGCACAAATCAGGGAAATGTCCTCCACTTT
v_gene: TRBV18; abundance: -; d_gene: -; j_gene: TRBJ1-5; CDR3aa: CASSPRGGNQPQHF; CDR3nt: TGTGCCAGCTCACCACGGGGAGGCAATCAGCCCCAGCATTTT
v_gene: TRBV11-2; abundance: -; d_gene: -; j_gene: TRBJ2-3; CDR3aa: CASSIFGGRNTQYF; CDR3nt: TGTGCCAGCAGTATCTTTGGGGGCAGAAATACGCAGTATTTT
v_gene: TRBV4-3; abundance: -; d_gene: -; j_gene: TRBJ2-1; CDR3aa: CASSPTGSSYNEQFF; CDR3nt: TGCGCCAGCAGCCCAACTGGGAGCTCCTACAATGAGCAGTTCTTC
v_gene: TRBV7-9; abundance: once; d_gene: TRBD2; j_gene: TRBJ2-7; CDR3aa: CASSLRSGGVREQYF; CDR3nt: TGTGCCAGCAGCTTAAGAAGCGGGGGGGTCCGGGAGCAGTACTTC
v_gene: TRBV4-2; abundance: few; d_gene: TRBD2; j_gene: TRBJ2-3; CDR3aa: CASSRRASGGHPTDTQYF; CDR3nt: TGTGCCAGCAGCCGGAGGGCTAGCGGGGGCCACCCCACAGATACGCAGTATTTT
v_gene: TRBV6-5; abundance: -; d_gene: TRBD2; j_gene: TRBJ2-3; CDR3aa: CASTSPGLAGDTQYF; CDR3nt: TGTGCCAGCACCTCCCCGGGACTAGCGGGGGATACGCAGTATTTT
v_gene: TRBV2; abundance: -; d_gene: -; j_gene: TRBJ1-3; CDR3aa: CASSESVIGNTIYF; CDR3nt: TGTGCCAGCAGTGAATCCGTTATTGGAAACACCATATATTTT
v_gene: TRBV7-2; abundance: -; d_gene: TRBD1; j_gene: TRBJ1-5; CDR3aa: CASSLVGQGRQPQHF; CDR3nt: TGTGCCAGCAGCTTAGTTGGACAGGGTCGCCAGCCCCAGCATTTT
v_gene: TRBV27; abundance: few; d_gene: TRBD1; j_gene: TRBJ1-4; CDR3aa: CASSLGKGGSEDEKLFF; CDR3nt: TGTGCCAGCAGTTTAGGAAAAGGGGGCTCGGAAGATGAAAAACTGTTTTTT
v_gene: TRBV28; abundance: -; d_gene: -; j_gene: TRBJ1-1; CDR3aa: CATCAWQENTEAFF; CDR3nt: TGTGCCACCTGTGCGTGGCAGGAGAACACTGAAGCTTTCTTT
v_gene: TRBV6-5; abundance: -; d_gene: TRBD1; j_gene: TRBJ1-2; CDR3aa: CASSSTGTGPYGYTF; CDR3nt: TGTGCCAGCAGCTCAACCGGGACAGGCCCCTATGGCTACACCTTC
v_gene: TRBV6-5; abundance: few; d_gene: TRBD2; j_gene: TRBJ2-2; CDR3aa: CASSILATGELFF; CDR3nt: TGTGCCAGCAGTATACTAGCGACCGGGGAGCTGTTTTTT
v_gene: TRBV5-4; abundance: -; d_gene: TRBD2; j_gene: TRBJ2-5; CDR3aa: CASSFGTSPETQYF; CDR3nt: TGTGCCAGCAGCTTTGGGACTAGCCCAGAGACCCAGTACTTC
v_gene: TRBV7-9; abundance: -; d_gene: TRBD1; j_gene: TRBJ2-1; CDR3aa: CASSPNARDREYEQFF; CDR3nt: TGTGCCAGCAGCCCTAACGCCCGGGACAGGGAATATGAGCAGTTCTTC
v_gene: TRBV2; abundance: -; d_gene: -; j_gene: TRBJ2-3; CDR3aa: CASSWGLTSTDTQYF; CDR3nt: TGTGCCAGCAGTTGGGGACTGACTAGCACAGATACGCAGTATTTT
v_gene: TRBV5-1; abundance: -; d_gene: -; j_gene: TRBJ2-3; CDR3aa: CASNGQYGTDTQYF; CDR3nt: TGCGCCAGCAACGGACAGTATGGCACAGATACGCAGTATTTT
v_gene: TRBV2; abundance: -; d_gene: TRBD2; j_gene: TRBJ2-7; CDR3aa: CASGRTSNYEQYF; CDR3nt: TGTGCCAGCGGAAGGACTAGTAATTACGAGCAGTACTTC
v_gene: TRBV19; abundance: -; d_gene: TRBD1; j_gene: TRBJ2-7; CDR3aa: CARTSGGGVYEQYF; CDR3nt: TGTGCCAGGACCTCAGGGGGTGGGGTCTACGAGCAGTACTTC
v_gene: TRBV5-1; abundance: -; d_gene: -; j_gene: TRBJ1-2; CDR3aa: CASSGGRYNYGYTF; CDR3nt: TGCGCCAGCAGCGGCGGGCGATATAACTATGGCTACACCTTC
v_gene: TRBV5-6; abundance: -; d_gene: TRBD1; j_gene: TRBJ2-7; CDR3aa: CASSWLTGEGHEQYF; CDR3nt: TGTGCCAGCAGCTGGCTCACAGGGGAAGGGCACGAGCAGTACTTC
v_gene: TRBV9; abundance: -; d_gene: -; j_gene: TRBJ2-7; CDR3aa: CASSVGGDSYEQYF; CDR3nt: TGTGCCAGCAGCGTAGGGGGGGACTCCTACGAGCAGTACTTC
v_gene: TRBV5-1; abundance: few; d_gene: -; j_gene: TRBJ2-1; CDR3aa: CASSLTAHKNEQFF; CDR3nt: TGCGCCAGCAGCTTGACAGCCCATAAAAATGAGCAGTTCTTC
v_gene: TRBV6-4; abundance: -; d_gene: -; j_gene: TRBJ2-1; CDR3aa: CASTPPSNEQFF; CDR3nt: TGTGCCAGCACCCCCCCTAGCAATGAGCAGTTCTTC
v_gene: TRBV6-5; abundance: -; d_gene: -; j_gene: TRBJ1-2; CDR3aa: CASGRVYGYTF; CDR3nt: TGTGCCAGCGGCAGGGTCTATGGCTACACCTTC
v_gene: TRBV5-1; abundance: -; d_gene: TRBD1; j_gene: TRBJ2-2; CDR3aa: CASSFFGQGLNTGELFF; CDR3nt: TGCGCCAGCAGCTTTTTCGGACAGGGGCTGAACACCGGGGAGCTGTTTTTT
v_gene: TRBV27; abundance: -; d_gene: -; j_gene: TRBJ1-5; CDR3aa: CASSLGSGGPSQPQHF; CDR3nt: TGTGCCAGCAGTTTAGGATCCGGGGGGCCGTCGCAGCCCCAGCATTTT
v_gene: TRBV4-3; abundance: -; d_gene: TRBD1; j_gene: TRBJ1-1; CDR3aa: CASSQVGRGLTEAFF; CDR3nt: TGCGCCAGCAGCCAAGTAGGCAGGGGGCTTACTGAAGCTTTCTTT
v_gene: TRBV7-7; abundance: once; d_gene: -; j_gene: TRBJ1-6; CDR3aa: CASSLEEGSPLHF; CDR3nt: TGTGCCAGCAGCTTAGAGGAGGGTTCACCCCTCCACTTT
v_gene: TRBV10-1; abundance: -; d_gene: -; j_gene: TRBJ1-2; CDR3aa: CAPRQANYGYTF; CDR3nt: TGCGCCCCTAGACAGGCAAACTATGGCTACACCTTC
v_gene: TRBV7-2; abundance: -; d_gene: -; j_gene: TRBJ1-6; CDR3aa: CASSLWQGTNSPLHF; CDR3nt: TGTGCCAGCAGCTTATGGCAGGGCACTAATTCACCCCTCCACTTT
v_gene: TRBV29-1; abundance: -; d_gene: -; j_gene: TRBJ1-1; CDR3aa: CSVRREVAEAFF; CDR3nt: TGCAGCGTTAGAAGGGAGGTGGCTGAAGCTTTCTTT
v_gene: TRBV14; abundance: once; d_gene: -; j_gene: TRBJ2-3; CDR3aa: CASSRISYTDTQYF; CDR3nt: TGTGCCAGCAGCCGAATTTCCTACACAGATACGCAGTATTTT
v_gene: TRBV9; abundance: few; d_gene: TRBD1; j_gene: TRBJ2-5; CDR3aa: CASSVGQGQETQYF; CDR3nt: TGTGCCAGCAGCGTTGGACAGGGGCAAGAGACCCAGTACTTC
v_gene: TRBV6-1; abundance: -; d_gene: -; j_gene: TRBJ1-5; CDR3aa: CASSEGLNWGQPQHF; CDR3nt: TGTGCCAGCAGTGAAGGGCTCAATTGGGGCCAGCCCCAGCATTTT
v_gene: TRBV19; abundance: -; d_gene: -; j_gene: TRBJ1-1; CDR3aa: CASTSNLNTEAFF; CDR3nt: TGTGCCAGTACCTCGAACTTGAACACTGAAGCTTTCTTT
v_gene: TRBV9; abundance: -; d_gene: TRBD2; j_gene: TRBJ2-2; CDR3aa: CASSVLAAPTGELFF; CDR3nt: TGTGCCAGCAGCGTCCTAGCGGCGCCCACCGGGGAGCTGTTTTTT
v_gene: TRBV7-9; abundance: -; d_gene: TRBD1; j_gene: TRBJ2-7; CDR3aa: CASSGGTGGVYEQYF; CDR3nt: TGTGCCAGCAGCGGTGGGACAGGGGGCGTCTACGAGCAGTACTTC